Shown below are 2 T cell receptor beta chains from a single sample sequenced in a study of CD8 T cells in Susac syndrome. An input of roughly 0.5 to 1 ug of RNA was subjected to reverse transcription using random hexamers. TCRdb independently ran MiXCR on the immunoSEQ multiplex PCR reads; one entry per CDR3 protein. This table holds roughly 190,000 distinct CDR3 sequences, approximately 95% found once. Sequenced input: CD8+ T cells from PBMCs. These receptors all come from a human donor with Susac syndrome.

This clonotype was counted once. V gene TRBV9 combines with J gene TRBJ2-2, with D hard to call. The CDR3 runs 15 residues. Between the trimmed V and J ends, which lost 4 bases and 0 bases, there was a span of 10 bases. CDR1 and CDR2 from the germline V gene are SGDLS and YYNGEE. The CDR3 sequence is CASSPANANTGELFF. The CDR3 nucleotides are TGTGCCAGCAGCCCCGCGAACGCGAACACCGGGGAGCTGTTTTTT.

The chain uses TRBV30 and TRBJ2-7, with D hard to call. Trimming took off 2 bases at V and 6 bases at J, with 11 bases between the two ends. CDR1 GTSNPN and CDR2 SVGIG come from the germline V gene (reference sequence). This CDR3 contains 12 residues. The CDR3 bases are TGTGCCTGGAGTCCAAGTAGGGTCGAGCAGTACTTC. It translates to CAWSPSRVEQYF.